This T cell receptor beta chain was sequenced during a study of blood T cell repertoires in COVID-19. This clone has only a few counts. Produced via immunoSEQ multiplex PCR; TCRdb's table is partial and in-frame only. The repertoire holds about 60,000 clones, around 80% seen once, with less than 4.5% in the top ten. The CDR3 is 15 amino acids. CDR1 and CDR2 (germline): SGHRS, YFSETQ. V gave up 4 bases and J gave up 3 bases; unmatched junction bases: 7. The sequence derives from a woman aged 40 to 49 with acute COVID-19. The gene calls are TRBV5-1 and TRBJ1-1; the match to TRBD1 covers 9 bases. Sequences were obtained from PBMCs or T cells enriched from blood (not recorded which). The CDR3 sequence is CASSETGGDYTEAFF. The CDR3 DNA is TGCGCCAGCAGCGAAACAGGGGGCGATTACACTGAAGCTTTCTTT. Filled out from reference TRBV5-1 and TRBJ1-1, the complete variable domain reads KAGVTQTPRYLIKTRGQQVTLSCSPISGHRSVSWYQQTPGQGLQFLFEYFSETQRNKGNFPGRFSGRQFSNSRSEMNVSTLELGDSALYLCASSETGGDYTEAFFGQGTRLTVV.